A single sample gave rise to the 3 T cell receptor beta chains below, sequenced in a study of cytomegalovirus exposure and HLA in healthy donors. Primers: 60 Vbeta forward and 13 Jbeta reverse. Profiling relied on immunoSEQ multiplex PCR, and the TCRdb table lists in-frame clones only, not all of them. The sample shows roughly 100,000 clones, around four fifths of them seen only once. Sample: PBMCs. These receptors all stem from a man younger than 45 in good health and CMV-seropositive.

This chain connects TRBV7-2 to TRBJ2-3; the D is unclear. Per germline, CDR1 SGHTA and CDR2 FQGNSA. CDR3 length: 15 amino acids. V lost 2 bases, J lost 3 bases, and 12 bases lay in between. The CDR3 nucleotides read TGTGCCAGCAGCTTAATGAATATGGCAACAGATACGCAGTATTTT. This encodes CASSLMNMATDTQYF.

This sequence joins TRBV13 and TRBJ2-7; tentatively, D is TRBD2 (6 bases). The length of the CDR3 is 16 residues. Germline CDR1 reads PRHDT; CDR2 reads FYEKMQ (reference sequence). Deletions cut 5 bases from V and 4 bases from J, with 21 bases between. The CDR3 loop is CASSHPFGGIRYEQYF. The CDR3 DNA is TGTGCCAGCAGCCACCCCTTCGGCGGGATCAGGTACGAGCAGTACTTC.

The chain employs TRBV11-2 and TRBJ2-7, with D perhaps matching TRBD2 (6 bases). CDR1 and CDR2 from the germline V gene are SGHAT and FQNNGV. CDR3 length equals 12 residues. With 5 bases removed from V and 4 bases from J, the gap between germline ends came to 9 bases. DNA for the CDR3: TGTGCCAGCAGCCTGACTAGGTACGAGCAGTACTTC. It specifies CASSLTRYEQYF.